This T cell receptor beta chain was retrieved from a study of a mutant IDH1 vaccine in newly diagnosed glioma. Overall study context: Scheduled for weeks 1, 3, 5, 7, 11, 15, 19 and 23, eight vaccinations were given to patients. Of treated patients, approximately 62% were men and approximately 40% women, averaging roughly 42 years. Study outcomes and limitations: Among patients, around 93% showed immune responses induced by the vaccine.

Repertoires were generated with immunoSEQ multiplex PCR, while TCRdb's copy carries only in-frame clones and drops some. This table holds about 64,000 clones, approximately 84% found once. The time point was: week 11, during vaccination. Vaccination comprised doses that each held 300 ug of mutant IDH1 20-mer peptide, plus topical imiquimod. Concerning this clone: Its antigen remains unknown.

The CDR3 is made up of 14 amino acids. Germline-derived CDR1 and CDR2 are SGHAT and FQDESV (reference sequence). V was trimmed by 5 bases and J by 4 bases, leaving 14 bases between them. This chain links TRBV11-1 with TRBJ1-2, with D unclear. Material: PBMCs, obtained from a glioma patient whose treatment included an IDH1 peptide vaccine. The receptor was derived from a woman in her forties or fifties with glioma. The DNA for the CDR3 is TGTGCCAGCAGCGACGCCGGGATGCGCTATGGCTACACCTTC. This sequence encodes CASSDAGMRYGYTF.